This TCR beta chain was observed in a study of control samples from healthy donors and cancer patients. V gave up 5 bases and J gave up 7 bases, with 11 bases separating them. The germline CDR1 and CDR2 sequences are SGHTA and FQGTGA. The CDR3 contains 12 residues. TCRdb's copy holds only in-frame clones and misses some; the assay was immunoSEQ multiplex PCR. The table lists around 100,000 clones, 90% of them singletons. This chain uses TRBV7-3 with TRBJ1-1, with a weak D call TRBD1 (5 bases). This receptor was identified in a woman under 30 in good health. The sample taken for sequencing was blood. CDR3 sequence: CASSNPGGEAFF. CDR3 DNA: TGTGCCAGCAGCAATCCTGGGGGTGAAGCTTTCTTT.